Each of the 5 T cell receptor beta chains below was sequenced from the same sample in a study of cytomegalovirus exposure and HLA in healthy donors. TCRdb's copy holds only in-frame clones and misses some; the assay was immunoSEQ multiplex PCR. The sample lists over 85,000 clones, about 94% occurring once. Sequencing was done on a sample of PBMCs. Receptors originate from a young woman in good health and CMV-seropositive.

The V call is TRBV18, the J call TRBJ1-1, with D unresolved. CDR3 size: 14 residues. In germline, CDR1 is KGHSH, CDR2 LQKENI. Trimming removed 2 bases from V and 1 base from J, with 8 bases in between. This chain's CDR3 is CASSPWQANTEAFF. Written as DNA, the CDR3 is TGTGCCAGCTCACCATGGCAGGCGAACACTGAAGCTTTCTTT.

The genes are TRBV5-6 and TRBJ1-5; 7 bases agree with TRBD1. CDR3 length: 15 amino acids. V gave up 1 base and J gave up 4 bases; unmatched junction bases: 5. Germline V lookup: CDR1 SGHDT, CDR2 YYEEEE. CDR3 bases: TGTGCCAGCAGCTTGATAGGGGACAGAAATCAGCCCCAGCATTTT. Protein sequence: CASSLIGDRNQPQHF.

The chain has TRBV10-1 and TRBJ1-1; D is ambiguous. The V gene's germline CDR1 is WNHNN and CDR2 SYGVQD (reference sequence). The CDR3 runs 14 residues. Trimming pared 3 bases from V and 8 bases from J, leaving 16 bases between. The CDR3 bases are TGCGCCAGCAGTGACGATCAGGTTTCATCGGAAGCTTTCTTT. It specifies CASSDDQVSSEAFF.

The chain links TRBV27 to TRBJ2-5, with D perhaps matching TRBD2 (6 bases). CDR1 and CDR2 from the germline V gene are MNHEY and SMNVEV (reference sequence). This CDR3 is 14 amino acids long. V was trimmed by 7 bases and J by 7 bases, leaving 19 bases between them. CDR3 DNA sequence: TGTGCCAGCACCCCCGGTGCCCGGGGAGGGACCCAGTACTTC. Encoded protein: CASTPGARGGTQYF.

Ten or more counts support this clone. CDR3: CASTSGLGYQPQHF. CDR3 coding DNA: TGTGCCAGTACCTCAGGATTGGGCTATCAGCCCCAGCATTTT. The rearrangement joins TRBV19 to TRBJ1-5; unclear D gene. Germline-derived CDR1 and CDR2 are LNHDA and SQIVND (reference sequence). V lost 7 bases to trimming and J lost 5 bases, with 15 bases between them. This CDR3 contains 14 residues.